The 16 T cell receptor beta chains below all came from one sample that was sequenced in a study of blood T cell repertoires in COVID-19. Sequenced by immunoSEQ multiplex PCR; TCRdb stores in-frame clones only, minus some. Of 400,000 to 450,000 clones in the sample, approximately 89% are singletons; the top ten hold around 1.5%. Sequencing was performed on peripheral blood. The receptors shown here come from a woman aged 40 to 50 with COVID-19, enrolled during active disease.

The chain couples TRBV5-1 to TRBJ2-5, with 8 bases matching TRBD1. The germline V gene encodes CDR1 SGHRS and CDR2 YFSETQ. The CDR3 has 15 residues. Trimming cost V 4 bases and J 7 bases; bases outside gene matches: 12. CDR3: CASSPGPTGDGTQYF. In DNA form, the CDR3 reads TGCGCCAGCAGCCCAGGCCCGACAGGGGATGGGACCCAGTACTTC.

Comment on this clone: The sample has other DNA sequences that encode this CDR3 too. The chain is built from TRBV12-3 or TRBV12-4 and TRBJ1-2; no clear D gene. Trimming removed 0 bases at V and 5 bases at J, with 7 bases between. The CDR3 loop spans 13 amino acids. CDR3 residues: CASSLARSYGYTF. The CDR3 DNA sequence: TGTGCCAGCAGTTTAGCCAGAAGTTATGGCTACACCTTC.

CDR3 DNA sequence: TGCGCCAGCAGCTTCTCCCCTAGGGGCCAGAACACTGAAGCTTTCTTT. Translation: CASSFSPRGQNTEAFF. V gene TRBV5-1 combines with J gene TRBJ1-1; a possible D gene is TRBD1 (5 bases). Germline V gene sequence: CDR1 SGHRS, CDR2 YFSETQ. The CDR3 is 16 residues long. Trimming removed 2 bases from V and 1 base from J, with 15 bases in between.

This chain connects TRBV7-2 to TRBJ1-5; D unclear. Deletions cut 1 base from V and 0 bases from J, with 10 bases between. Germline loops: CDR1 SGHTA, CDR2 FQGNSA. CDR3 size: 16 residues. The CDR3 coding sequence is TGTGCCAGCAGCTTAGGGGGAGCTAATAGCAATCAGCCCCAGCATTTT. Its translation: CASSLGGANSNQPQHF.

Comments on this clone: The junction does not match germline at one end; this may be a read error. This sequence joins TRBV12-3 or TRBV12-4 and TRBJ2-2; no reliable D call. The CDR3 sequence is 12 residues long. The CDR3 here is CASSLNIGELFF. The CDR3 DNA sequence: TGTGCCAGCAGTTTGAACATCGGGGAGCTGTTTTTT.

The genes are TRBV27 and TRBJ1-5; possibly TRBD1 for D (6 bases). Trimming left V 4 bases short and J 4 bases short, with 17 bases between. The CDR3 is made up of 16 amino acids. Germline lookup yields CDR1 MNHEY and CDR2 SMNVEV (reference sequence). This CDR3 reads CASSYKTGPGNQPQHF. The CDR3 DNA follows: TGTGCCAGCAGTTATAAGACAGGTCCGGGTAATCAGCCCCAGCATTTT.

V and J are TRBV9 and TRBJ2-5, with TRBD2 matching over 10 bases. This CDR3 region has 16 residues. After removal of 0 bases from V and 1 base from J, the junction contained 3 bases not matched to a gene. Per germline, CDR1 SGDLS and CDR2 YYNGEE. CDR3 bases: TGTGCCAGCAGCGTAGCGGCTAGCGGGGGCCAAGAGACCCAGTACTTC. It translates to CASSVAASGGQETQYF. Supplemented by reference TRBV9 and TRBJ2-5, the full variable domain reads DSGVTQTPKHLITATGQRVTLRCSPRSGDLSVYWYQQSLDQGLQFLIQYYNGEERAKGNILERFSAQQFPDLHSELNLSSLELGDSALYFCASSVAASGGQETQYFGPGTRLLVL.

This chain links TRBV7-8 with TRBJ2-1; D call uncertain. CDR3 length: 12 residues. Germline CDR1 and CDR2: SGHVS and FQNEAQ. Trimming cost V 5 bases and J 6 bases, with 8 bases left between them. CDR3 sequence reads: CASSLPTNEQFF. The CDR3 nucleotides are TGTGCCAGCAGCCTCCCTACCAATGAGCAGTTCTTC.

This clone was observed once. The CDR3 region has the DNA TGTGCCAGCAGCGCCGGAGGTGGGACAGGGGGGAATGAGCAGTTCTTC. This gives the protein CASSAGGGTGGNEQFF. The chain links TRBV9 to TRBJ2-1; 11 nucleotides match TRBD1. This CDR3 spans 16 amino acids. Germline values: CDR1 SGDLS, CDR2 YYNGEE. V was pared by 3 bases and J by 7 bases, with 9 bases of the junction left unmatched. The full variable domain, completed using reference TRBV9 and TRBJ2-1, is DSGVTQTPKHLITATGQRVTLRCSPRSGDLSVYWYQQSLDQGLQFLIQYYNGEERAKGNILERFSAQQFPDLHSELNLSSLELGDSALYFCASSAGGGTGGNEQFFGPGTRLTVL.

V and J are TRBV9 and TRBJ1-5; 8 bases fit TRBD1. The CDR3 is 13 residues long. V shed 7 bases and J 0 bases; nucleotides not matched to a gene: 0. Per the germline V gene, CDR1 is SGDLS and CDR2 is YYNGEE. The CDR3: CASGQGSNQPQHF. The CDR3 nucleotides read TGTGCCAGCGGACAGGGTAGCAATCAGCCCCAGCATTTT.

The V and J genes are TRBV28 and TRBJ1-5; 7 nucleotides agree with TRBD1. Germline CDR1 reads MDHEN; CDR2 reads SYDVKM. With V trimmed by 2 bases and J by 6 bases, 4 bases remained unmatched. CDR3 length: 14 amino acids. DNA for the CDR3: TGTGCCAGCAGTTTAAACAGGGGTGGTCAGCCCCAGCATTTT. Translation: CASSLNRGGQPQHF.

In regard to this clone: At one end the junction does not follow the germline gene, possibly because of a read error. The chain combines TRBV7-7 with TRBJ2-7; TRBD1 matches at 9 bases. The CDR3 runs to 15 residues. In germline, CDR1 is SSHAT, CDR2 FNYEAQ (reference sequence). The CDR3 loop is CASSLEGQGASEQYF. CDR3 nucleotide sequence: TGTGCTAGCAGCTTAGAGGGACAGGGAGCAAGCGAGCAGTACTTC.

The DNA for the CDR3 is TGTGCCAGCAGTTCCCAGTGGGAGGGCACAGATACGCAGTATTTT. Translation gives CASSSQWEGTDTQYF. The rearrangement uses TRBV6-6 and TRBJ2-3; D perhaps matches TRBD2 (6 bases). Trimming removed 4 bases from V and 1 base from J, with 12 bases in between. The CDR3 has 15 residues. Germline assignment: CDR1 MNHNY and CDR2 SVGAGI (reference sequence).

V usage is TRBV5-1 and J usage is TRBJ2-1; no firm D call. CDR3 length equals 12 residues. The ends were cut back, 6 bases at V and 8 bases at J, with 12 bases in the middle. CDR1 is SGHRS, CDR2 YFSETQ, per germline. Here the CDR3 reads CASKLGRDEQFF. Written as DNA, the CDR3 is TGCGCCAGCAAATTGGGTCGGGATGAGCAGTTCTTC.

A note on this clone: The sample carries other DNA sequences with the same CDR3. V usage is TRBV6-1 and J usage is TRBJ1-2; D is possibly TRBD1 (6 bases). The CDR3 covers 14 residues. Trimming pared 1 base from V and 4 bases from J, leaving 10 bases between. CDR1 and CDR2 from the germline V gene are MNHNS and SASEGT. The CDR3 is CASSEGARGYGYTF. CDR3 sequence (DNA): TGTGCCAGCAGTGAAGGGGCCAGGGGCTATGGCTACACCTTC.

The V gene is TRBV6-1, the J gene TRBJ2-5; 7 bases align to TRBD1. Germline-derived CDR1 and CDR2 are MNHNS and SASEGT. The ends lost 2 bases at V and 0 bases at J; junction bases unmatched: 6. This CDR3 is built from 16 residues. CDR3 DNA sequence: TGTGCCAGCAGTGAATTAGGGACAGCCTACCAAGAGACCCAGTACTTC. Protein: CASSELGTAYQETQYF.